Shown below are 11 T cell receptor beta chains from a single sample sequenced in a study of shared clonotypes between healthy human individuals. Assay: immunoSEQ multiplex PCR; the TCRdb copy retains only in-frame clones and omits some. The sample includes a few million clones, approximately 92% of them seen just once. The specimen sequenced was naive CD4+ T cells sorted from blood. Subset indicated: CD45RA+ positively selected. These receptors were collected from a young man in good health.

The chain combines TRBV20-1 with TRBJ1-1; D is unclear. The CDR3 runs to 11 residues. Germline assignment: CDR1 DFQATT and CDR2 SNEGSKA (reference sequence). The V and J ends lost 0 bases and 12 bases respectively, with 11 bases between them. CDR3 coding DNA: TGCAGTGCTAGAGATCGGTCCAGACCTTTCTTT. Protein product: CSARDRSRPFF.

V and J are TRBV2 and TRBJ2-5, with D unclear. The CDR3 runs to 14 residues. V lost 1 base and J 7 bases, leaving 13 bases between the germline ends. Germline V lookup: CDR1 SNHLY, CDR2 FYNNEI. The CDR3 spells CASSEVDGSGTQYF. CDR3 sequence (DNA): TGTGCCAGCAGTGAAGTCGATGGATCGGGGACCCAGTACTTC.

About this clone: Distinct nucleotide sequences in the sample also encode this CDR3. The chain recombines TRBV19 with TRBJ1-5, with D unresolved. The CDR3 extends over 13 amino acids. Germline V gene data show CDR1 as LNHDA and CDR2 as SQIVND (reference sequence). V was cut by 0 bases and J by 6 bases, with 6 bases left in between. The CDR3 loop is CASSIERGQPQHF. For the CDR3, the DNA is TGTGCCAGTAGTATAGAACGGGGTCAGCCCCAGCATTTT.

In DNA form, the CDR3 reads TGTGCCAGCAGCTACGGGGCCAACGTCCTGACTTTC. This codes for CASSYGANVLTF. The chain combines TRBV11-2 with TRBJ2-6; D not resolved. V lost 4 bases, J lost 4 bases, and 2 bases lay in between. The CDR3 is 12 amino acids. CDR1 SGHAT and CDR2 FQNNGV come from the germline V gene.

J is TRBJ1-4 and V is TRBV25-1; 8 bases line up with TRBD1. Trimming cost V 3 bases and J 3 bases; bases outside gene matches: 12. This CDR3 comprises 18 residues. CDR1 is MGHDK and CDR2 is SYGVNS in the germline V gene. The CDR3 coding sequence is TGTGCCAGCAGTGATTCTTATCGGAGGGGACAGGCTAATGAAAAACTGTTTTTT. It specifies CASSDSYRRGQANEKLFF. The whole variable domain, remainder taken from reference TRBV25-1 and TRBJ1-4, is EADIYQTPRYLVIGTGKKITLECSQTMGHDKMYWYQQDPGMELHLIHYSYGVNSTEKGDLSSESTVSRIRTEHFPLTLESARPSHTSQYLCASSDSYRRGQANEKLFFGSGTQLSVL.

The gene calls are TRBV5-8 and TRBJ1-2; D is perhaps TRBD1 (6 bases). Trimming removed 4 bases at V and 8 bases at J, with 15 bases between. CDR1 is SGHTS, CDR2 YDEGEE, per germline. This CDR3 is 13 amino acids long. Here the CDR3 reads CASSPRGAWGYTF. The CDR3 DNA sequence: TGTGCCAGCAGCCCTAGGGGGGCTTGGGGCTACACCTTC. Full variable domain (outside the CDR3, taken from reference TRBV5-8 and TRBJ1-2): EAGVTQSPTHLIKTRGQQATLRCSPISGHTSVYWYQQALGLGLQFLLWYDEGEERNRGNFPPRFSGRQFPNYSSELNVNALELEDSALYLCASSPRGAWGYTFGSGTRLTVV.

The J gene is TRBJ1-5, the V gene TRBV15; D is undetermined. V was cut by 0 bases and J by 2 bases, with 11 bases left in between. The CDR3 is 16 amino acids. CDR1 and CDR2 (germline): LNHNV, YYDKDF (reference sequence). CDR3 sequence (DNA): TGTGCCACCAGCAGAGAGGGAGCCCAGGGCAATCAGCCCCAGCATTTT. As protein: CATSREGAQGNQPQHF.

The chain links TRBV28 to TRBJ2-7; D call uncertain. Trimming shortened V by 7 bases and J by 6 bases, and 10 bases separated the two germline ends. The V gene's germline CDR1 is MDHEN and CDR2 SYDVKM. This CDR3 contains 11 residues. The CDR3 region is CASTGFGEQYF. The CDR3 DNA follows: TGTGCCAGCACAGGTTTCGGCGAGCAGTACTTC. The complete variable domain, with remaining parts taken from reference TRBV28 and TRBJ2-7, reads DVKVTQSSRYLVKRTGEKVFLECVQDMDHENMFWYRQDPGLGLRLIYFSYDVKMKEKGDIPEGYSVSREKKERFSLILESASTNQTSMYLCASTGFGEQYFGPGTRLTVT.

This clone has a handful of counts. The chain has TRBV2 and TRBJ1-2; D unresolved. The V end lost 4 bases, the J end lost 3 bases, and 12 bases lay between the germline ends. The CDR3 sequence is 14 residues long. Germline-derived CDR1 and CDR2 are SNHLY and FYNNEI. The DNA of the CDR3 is TGTGCCAGCAGTGTGGGCAGGATGGACTATGGCTACACCTTC. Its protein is CASSVGRMDYGYTF.

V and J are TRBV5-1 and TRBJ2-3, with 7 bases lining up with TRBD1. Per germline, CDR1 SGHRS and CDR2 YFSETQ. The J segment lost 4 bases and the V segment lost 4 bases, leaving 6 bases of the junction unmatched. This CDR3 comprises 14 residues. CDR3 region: CASSADRPPDTQYF. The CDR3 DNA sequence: TGCGCCAGCAGCGCGGACAGGCCCCCAGATACGCAGTATTTT.

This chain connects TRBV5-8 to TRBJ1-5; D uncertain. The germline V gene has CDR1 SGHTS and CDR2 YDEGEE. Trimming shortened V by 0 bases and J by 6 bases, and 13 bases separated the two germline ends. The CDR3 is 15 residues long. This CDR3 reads CASSLGRGVAQPQHF. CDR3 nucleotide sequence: TGTGCCAGCAGCTTGGGTCGCGGGGTGGCTCAGCCCCAGCATTTT.